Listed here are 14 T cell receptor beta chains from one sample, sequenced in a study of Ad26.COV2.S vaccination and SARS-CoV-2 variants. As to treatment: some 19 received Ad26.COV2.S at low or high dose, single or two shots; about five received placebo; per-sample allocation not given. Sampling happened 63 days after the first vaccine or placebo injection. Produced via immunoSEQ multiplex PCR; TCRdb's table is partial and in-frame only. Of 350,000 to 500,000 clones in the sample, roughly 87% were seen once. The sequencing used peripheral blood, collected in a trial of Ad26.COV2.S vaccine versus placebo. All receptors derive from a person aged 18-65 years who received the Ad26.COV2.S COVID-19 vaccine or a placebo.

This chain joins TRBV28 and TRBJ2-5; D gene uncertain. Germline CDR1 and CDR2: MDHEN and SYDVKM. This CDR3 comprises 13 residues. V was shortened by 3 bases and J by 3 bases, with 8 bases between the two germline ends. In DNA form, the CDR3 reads TGTGCCAGCAGTTTTCTAAGAGAAGAGACCCAGTACTTC. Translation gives CASSFLREETQYF.

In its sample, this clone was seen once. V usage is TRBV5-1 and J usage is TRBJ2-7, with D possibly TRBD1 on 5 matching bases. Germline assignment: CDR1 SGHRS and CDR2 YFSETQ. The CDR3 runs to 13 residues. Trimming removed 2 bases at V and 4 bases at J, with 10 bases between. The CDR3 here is CASSFRVPYEQYF. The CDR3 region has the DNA TGCGCCAGCAGCTTCAGGGTACCGTACGAGCAGTACTTC.

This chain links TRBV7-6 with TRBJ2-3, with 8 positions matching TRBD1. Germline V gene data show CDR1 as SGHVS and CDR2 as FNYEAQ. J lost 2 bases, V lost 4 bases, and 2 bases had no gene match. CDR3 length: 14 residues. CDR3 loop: CASSSTGVTDTQYF. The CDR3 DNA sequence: TGTGCCAGCAGCTCGACAGGGGTCACAGATACGCAGTATTTT.

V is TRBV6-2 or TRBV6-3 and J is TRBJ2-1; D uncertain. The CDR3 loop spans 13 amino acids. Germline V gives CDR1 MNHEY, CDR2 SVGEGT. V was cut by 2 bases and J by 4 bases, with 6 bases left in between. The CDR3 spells CASSYPSYNEQFF. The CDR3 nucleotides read TGTGCCAGCAGTTACCCCTCGTACAATGAGCAGTTCTTC.

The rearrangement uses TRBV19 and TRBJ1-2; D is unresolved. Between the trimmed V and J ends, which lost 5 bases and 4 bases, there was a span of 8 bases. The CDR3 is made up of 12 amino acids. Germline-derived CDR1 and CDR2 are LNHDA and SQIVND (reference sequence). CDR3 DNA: TGTGCCAGTAGTGGACGGGGCTATGGCTACACCTTC. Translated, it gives CASSGRGYGYTF.

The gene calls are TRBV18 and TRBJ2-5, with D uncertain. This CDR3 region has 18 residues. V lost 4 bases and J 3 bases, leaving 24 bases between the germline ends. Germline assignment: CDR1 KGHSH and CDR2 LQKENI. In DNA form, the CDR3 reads TGTGCCAGCTCACTACTACTGCCTGCATTGGGTGACAAAGAGACCCAGTACTTC. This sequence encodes CASSLLLPALGDKETQYF.

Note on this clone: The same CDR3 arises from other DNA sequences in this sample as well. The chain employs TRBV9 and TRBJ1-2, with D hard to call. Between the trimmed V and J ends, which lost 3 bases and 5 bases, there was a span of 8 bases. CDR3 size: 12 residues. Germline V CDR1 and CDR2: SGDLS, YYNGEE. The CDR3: CASSARGYGYTF. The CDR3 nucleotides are TGTGCCAGCAGCGCTAGAGGGTATGGCTACACCTTC.

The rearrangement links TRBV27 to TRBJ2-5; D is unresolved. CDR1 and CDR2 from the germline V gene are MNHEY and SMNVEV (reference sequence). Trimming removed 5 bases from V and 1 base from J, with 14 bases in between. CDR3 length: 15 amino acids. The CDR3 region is CASSPMRELQETQYF. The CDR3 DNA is TGTGCCAGCAGTCCGATGCGCGAACTCCAAGAGACCCAGTACTTC.

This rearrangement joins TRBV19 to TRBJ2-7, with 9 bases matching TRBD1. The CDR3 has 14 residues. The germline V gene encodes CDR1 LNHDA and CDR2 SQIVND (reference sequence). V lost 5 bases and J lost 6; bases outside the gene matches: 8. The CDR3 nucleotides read TGTGCCAGTAGTCCCCAGACAGGGGGGGGCGAGCAGTACTTC. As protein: CASSPQTGGGEQYF.

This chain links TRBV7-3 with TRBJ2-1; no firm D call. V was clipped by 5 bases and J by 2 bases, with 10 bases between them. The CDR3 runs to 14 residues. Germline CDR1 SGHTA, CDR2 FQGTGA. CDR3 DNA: TGTGCCAGCAGCCTCGAGCTGGCCTACAATGAGCAGTTCTTC. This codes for CASSLELAYNEQFF.

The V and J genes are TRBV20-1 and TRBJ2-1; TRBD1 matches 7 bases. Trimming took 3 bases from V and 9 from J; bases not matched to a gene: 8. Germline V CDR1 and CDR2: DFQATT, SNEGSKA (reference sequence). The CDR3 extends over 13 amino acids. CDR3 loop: CSASAHRGSEQFF. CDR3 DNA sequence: TGCAGTGCTAGTGCCCACAGGGGAAGTGAGCAGTTCTTC.

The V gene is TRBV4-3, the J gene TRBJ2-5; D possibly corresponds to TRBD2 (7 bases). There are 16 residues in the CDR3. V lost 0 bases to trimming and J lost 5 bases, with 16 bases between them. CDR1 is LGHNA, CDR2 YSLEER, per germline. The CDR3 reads CASSQDWGGGFETQYF. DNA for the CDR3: TGCGCCAGCAGCCAAGATTGGGGAGGGGGGTTTGAGACCCAGTACTTC.

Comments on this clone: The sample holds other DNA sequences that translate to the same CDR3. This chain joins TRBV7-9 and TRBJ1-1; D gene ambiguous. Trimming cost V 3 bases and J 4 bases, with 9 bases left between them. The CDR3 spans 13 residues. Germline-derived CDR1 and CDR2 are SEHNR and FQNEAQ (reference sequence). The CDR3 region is CASSFGGSTEAFF. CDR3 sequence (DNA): TGTGCCAGCAGCTTTGGAGGGTCCACTGAAGCTTTCTTT. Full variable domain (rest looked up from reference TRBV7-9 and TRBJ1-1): DTGVSQNPRHKITKRGQNVTFRCDPISEHNRLYWYRQTLGQGPEFLTYFQNEAQLEKSRLLSDRFSAERPKGSFSTLEIQRTEQGDSAMYLCASSFGGSTEAFFGQGTRLTVV.

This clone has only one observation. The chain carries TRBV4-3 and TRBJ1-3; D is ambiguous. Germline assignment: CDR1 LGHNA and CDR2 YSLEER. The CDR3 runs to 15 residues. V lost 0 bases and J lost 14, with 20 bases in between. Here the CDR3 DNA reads TGCGCCAGCAGCCAAGATATTGGGAGGATTACCCCTTTATATTTT. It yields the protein CASSQDIGRITPLYF.